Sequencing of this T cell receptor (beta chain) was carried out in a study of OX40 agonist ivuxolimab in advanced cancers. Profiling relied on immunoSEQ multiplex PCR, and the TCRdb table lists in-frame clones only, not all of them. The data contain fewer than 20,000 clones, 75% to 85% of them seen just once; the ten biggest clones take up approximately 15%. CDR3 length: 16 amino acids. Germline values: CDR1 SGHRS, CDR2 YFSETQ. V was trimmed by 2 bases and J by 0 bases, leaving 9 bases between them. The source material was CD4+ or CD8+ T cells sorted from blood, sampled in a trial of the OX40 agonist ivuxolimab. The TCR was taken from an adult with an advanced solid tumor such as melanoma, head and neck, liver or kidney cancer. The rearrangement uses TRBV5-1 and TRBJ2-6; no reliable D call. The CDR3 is CASSLGSSSGANVLTF. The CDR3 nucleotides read TGCGCCAGCAGCTTAGGGTCCTCCTCTGGGGCCAACGTCCTGACTTTC.